Described below is a single T cell receptor (beta chain) sequence and its context. Its antigen is unidentified. CD45RO-negative CD8 cells positively selected for CCR7 made up the naive population, which excluded terminally differentiated effector memory CD45RA+ cells. All donors were healthy HIV-negative adults lacking recent acute infections or vaccinations. Data came from immunoSEQ multiplex PCR; TCRdb stores just in-frame clones and leaves some out. The data show hundreds of thousands of clones, 85% to 95% seen once. This specimen comes from a study of shared clonotypes between healthy human individuals. Study-level results: Naive subsets usually exceeded memory subsets in estimated richness. When naive CD4 clonotypes were compared across a handful of donors, about 5% were shared.

The CDR3 covers 12 residues. V gave up 8 bases and J gave up 2 bases; unmatched junction bases: 0. Per the germline V gene, CDR1 is WSHSY and CDR2 is SAAADI. The source is a woman in her 30s in good health. Sequenced material: naive CD8+ T cells sorted from blood. V is TRBV10-2 and J is TRBJ2-7; 10 nucleotides line up with TRBD2. The CDR3 reads CASGTSAYEQYF. CDR3 DNA: TGCGCCAGCGGGACTAGCGCCTACGAGCAGTACTTC.